Listed below are T cell receptor beta chains from one sample, sequenced in a study of blood T cells in healthy people across ages. MiXCR, run by TCRdb on the 5' RACE reads, gives a single entry per CDR3 protein. The table lists around 1,900,000 distinct CDR3 sequences, roughly two fifths of them singletons. The specimen sequenced was blood. The receptor set was obtained from a human donor in good health. Both conserved end residues are part of each CDR3. The D gene is left open where the match is weak. Not all rows give a size; the values are once, few, many and, for expanded clones, a class.

cdr3_length,v_call,clone_size,d_call,cdr3_aa
12,TRBV6-5,NA,NA,CASSYRAGEQYF
16,TRBV15,few,NA,CATSRGWVPGANVLTF
19,TRBV7-2,NA,TRBD2,CASRNQRARLAGGQETQYF
14,TRBV2,few,TRBD1,CASSRDRETYGYTF
12,TRBV29-1,few,NA,CSVTHMNTEAFF
14,TRBV20-1,NA,TRBD2,CSATGTIDLREQYF
16,TRBV21-1,few,NA,CASSKDSGRLPYEQYF
15,TRBV28,NA,NA,CASSIGGQRADTQYF
12,TRBV20-1,NA,NA,CSARVGTYEQYF
16,TRBV7-2,NA,NA,CASSLERGALNYGYTF
14,TRBV7-8,NA,TRBD1,CASSSTGVEQPQHF
15,TRBV27,NA,TRBD2,CASGVGTTHTDTQYF
16,TRBV24-1,NA,TRBD2,CATSDPSGGRGDTQYF
15,TRBV27,few,TRBD1,CASSRGQGRSYEQYF
13,TRBV15,NA,NA,CATSRALVGELFF
15,TRBV3-1,NA,NA,CASTLGIRLNTEAFF
17,TRBV7-8,NA,NA,CASSLAVGVAGANVLTF
15,TRBV7-2,few,NA,CASSLARGKSSPLHF
15,TRBV12-3/TRBV12-4,few,TRBD1,CASSFLAGGNEKLFF
15,TRBV20-1,NA,TRBD2,CSARGGGAGSYEQYF
14,TRBV10-3,few,NA,CATQGGGSTDTQYF
13,TRBV7-2,NA,NA,CTSSPGGVYGYTF
14,TRBV20-1,once,TRBD1,CSAQKPDRGGEQYF
13,TRBV27,NA,NA,CASVGRDTYEQYF
16,TRBV6-6,NA,NA,CASSYSTIFSGNTIYF
16,TRBV7-2,NA,NA,CASSLGGGHANSPLHF
16,TRBV24-1,NA,TRBD1,CATSSNRGRTYNEQFF
13,TRBV29-1,few,NA,CSVDSSYYNEQFF
16,TRBV11-2,NA,NA,CASSHNRAWGNSPLHF
15,TRBV4-1,NA,NA,CASTQRRNANYGYTF
16,TRBV28,few,TRBD1,CASSSQTGQGPGGQYF
14,TRBV20-1,NA,NA,CSAIDSSSGNTIYF
16,TRBV12-5,NA,TRBD1,CASGFWTGTRDTEAFF
15,TRBV2,NA,NA,CASSRLVVNQETQYF
16,TRBV7-8,few,NA,CASSFPNDRSYNEQFF
12,TRBV20-1,NA,TRBD1,CSARSDREGAFF
20,TRBV28,few,TRBD2,CASSLYPIASGGSQMETQYF
12,TRBV28,NA,NA,CASTSQGHEQYF
15,TRBV20-1,few,TRBD2,CSARDSGSYDYEQYF
17,TRBV20-1,few,TRBD2,CSARGSRGLGSADTQYF
15,TRBV20-1,few,TRBD2,CSAPGTSGVWIEQFF
14,TRBV6-2/TRBV6-3,NA,TRBD1,CASRLTGVGYGYTF
15,TRBV11-3,NA,TRBD1,CASSHRDRGLETQYF
18,TRBV12-3/TRBV12-4,NA,TRBD1,CASSLVLGTGLNNSPLHF
16,TRBV7-3,NA,NA,CASSLKAVIHPNEQFF
15,TRBV4-1,few,TRBD1,CASSQRAALRQGQFF
15,TRBV28,NA,NA,CASSPGFRASYGYTF
15,TRBV6-2/TRBV6-3,many,NA,CASKPSRLAKNIQYF
13,TRBV6-2/TRBV6-3,NA,NA,CASRRDTYNEQFF
15,TRBV9,few,NA,CASSVTPQSTDEQYF
13,TRBV20-1,NA,NA,CSAATSSYNEQFF
14,TRBV29-1,NA,NA,CSVEKRVQNNEQFF
13,TRBV7-9,NA,NA,CASSSLVNTEAFF
12,TRBV6-1,NA,NA,CASSEADYEQFF
11,TRBV10-3,few,NA,CATLIEETQFF